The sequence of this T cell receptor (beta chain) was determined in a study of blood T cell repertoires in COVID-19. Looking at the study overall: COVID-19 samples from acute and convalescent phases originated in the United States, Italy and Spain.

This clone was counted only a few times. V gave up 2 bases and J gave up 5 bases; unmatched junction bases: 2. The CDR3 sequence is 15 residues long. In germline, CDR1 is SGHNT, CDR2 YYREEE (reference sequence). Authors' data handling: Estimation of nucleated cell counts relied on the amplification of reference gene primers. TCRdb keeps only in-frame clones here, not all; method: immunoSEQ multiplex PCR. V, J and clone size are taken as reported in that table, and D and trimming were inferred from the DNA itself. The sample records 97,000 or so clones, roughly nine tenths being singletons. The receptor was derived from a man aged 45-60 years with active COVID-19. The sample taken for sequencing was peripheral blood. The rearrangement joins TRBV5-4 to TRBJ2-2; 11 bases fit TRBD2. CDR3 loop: CASSFGTSGTGELFF. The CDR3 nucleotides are TGTGCCAGCAGCTTCGGGACTAGCGGAACCGGGGAGCTGTTTTTT.